This entry describes one TCR beta chain. Antigen specificity is unknown. Germline values: CDR1 SQVTM, CDR2 ANQGSEA. The V gene end was trimmed by 4 bases and the J gene end by 11 bases; junction bases not matched to a gene: 15. The CDR3 extends over 16 amino acids. The entry originates in a study of cytomegalovirus exposure and HLA in healthy donors. General study points: Donors belonging to an Asian-associated ancestry cluster reportedly showed fewer N-insertions in productive TCRs than the 666-donor mean, according to what a later analysis found. Among the sequence variants, a highly shared cluster was likely an artifact of sequencing.

Vbeta (60) and Jbeta (13) primers were used in the PCR. TCRdb's table, derived via immunoSEQ multiplex PCR, lists solely in-frame clones and lacks some. The sample has approximately 86,000 clones, just over 70% seen once; the top ten hold just over 8%. The chain joins TRBV29-1 to TRBJ2-5; 14 bases fit TRBD2. Source material: PBMCs. The receptor's source is a man aged 60 to 75 in good health and CMV-seronegative. In DNA, the CDR3 is TGCAGCGTTGGGGGACTAGCGGGAGAGTCCAGGCGTGAGCAGTACTTC. It translates to CSVGGLAGESRREQYF. Filled out from reference TRBV29-1 and TRBJ2-5, the complete variable domain reads SAVISQKPSRDICQRGTSLTIQCQVDSQVTMMFWYRQQPGQSLTLIATANQGSEATYESGFVIDKFPISRPNLTFSTLTVSNMSPEDSSIYLCSVGGLAGESRREQYFGPGTRLLVL.